This TCR beta chain was sequenced during a study of cytomegalovirus exposure and HLA in healthy donors. PCR was performed using 60 Vbeta and 13 Jbeta primers. Only in-frame clones appear in the TCRdb table, and some are missing; sequencing was by immunoSEQ multiplex PCR. The data show 110,000 to 150,000 clones, with approximately 70% seen just once and 1.3% held by the top ten. Deletions cut 4 bases from V and 7 bases from J, with 16 bases between. Germline CDR1 is MNHEY and CDR2 is SVGAGI. The CDR3 consists of 14 residues. This clone was seen more than once but under ten times. Its antigen is not identified. Regarding the study as a whole: V- and J-gene trimming in TCR beta was tied to a missense DCLRE1C variant by an analysis performed later.

The chain uses TRBV6-5 and TRBJ1-2; D is unresolved. This sequence originates from a woman between 40 and 50 years old in good health and CMV-seronegative. The sequencing input was PBMCs. The CDR3 reads CASSSHAVVGGYTF. The CDR3 coding sequence is TGTGCCAGCAGTTCCCACGCGGTTGTAGGTGGCTACACCTTC.